The 10 T cell receptor beta chains below were found in one sample sequenced in a study of identical twins. TCRdb ran MiXCR on the 5' RACE reads and lists one entry per CDR3 protein. This sample has nearly 900,000 distinct CDR3 sequences; approximately 13% occur once, and the top ten carry 1.5% to 2%. A further study also used this sample, focusing on yellow fever vaccine responses in identical twins.

The sequencing sample was made of PBMCs. Receptors were obtained from a woman in her late teens or twenties in good health.

This sequence joins TRBV4-2 and TRBJ1-2; the D is unclear. The CDR3 covers 15 residues. Germline CDR1 is LGHNA and CDR2 is YNFKEQ. Between the trimmed V and J ends, which lost 5 bases and 0 bases, there was a span of 13 bases. The CDR3 DNA reads as TGTGCCAGCAGCACCCGGGAGGGTTCTAACTATGGCTACACCTTC. Residues: CASSTREGSNYGYTF.

The sample holds many counts of this clonotype. V is TRBV27 and J is TRBJ1-2; 7 bases fit TRBD1. Germline CDR1 is MNHEY and CDR2 is SMNVEV (reference sequence). This CDR3 has 16 amino acids. Losses at the gene ends were 2 bases for V and 4 bases for J; bases not matched to a gene: 10. This CDR3 reads CASSLIWNRGGYGYTF. For the CDR3, the DNA is TGTGCCAGCAGTTTAATTTGGAACAGGGGAGGCTATGGCTACACCTTC.

This chain links TRBV9 with TRBJ2-1, with 9 bases fitting TRBD2. The germline CDR1 and CDR2 sequences are SGDLS and YYNGEE. There are 15 residues in the CDR3. Trimming took 0 bases from V and 6 from J; bases not matched to a gene: 4. CDR3 in DNA: TGTGCCAGCAGCGTAGCTACTAGCGGGTCCAATGAGCAGTTCTTC. Residues: CASSVATSGSNEQFF.

Concerning this clonotype itself: This may arise from a read error, as a much more abundant clone is one base away. The chain combines TRBV12-3 or TRBV12-4 with TRBJ2-1; a weak D match, TRBD2 (5 bases). The CDR3 loop spans 18 amino acids. CDR3: CTSSPFISVAGSYNEQFF. CDR3 DNA: TGTACCAGCAGCCCATTCATATCTGTCGCGGGCTCCTACAATGAGCAGTTCTTC.

This clonotype has more than one count but fewer than ten. The rearrangement joins TRBV11-2 to TRBJ2-7, with 11 bases matching TRBD1. The CDR3 extends over 15 amino acids. V was pared by 1 base and J by 2 bases, with 1 base of the junction left unmatched. Germline values: CDR1 SGHAT, CDR2 FQNNGV. Written as DNA, the CDR3 is TGTGCCAGCAGCTTAGTGGGACAGGGGGCCTACGAGCAGTACGTC. It specifies CASSLVGQGAYEQYV.

This clonotype was observed many times. CDR3 coding DNA: TGCAGCGTTGAAATGGACATTCGCTACACCTTC. As protein: CSVEMDIRYTF. The chain links TRBV29-1 to TRBJ1-2; a weak D match, TRBD1 (5 bases). This CDR3 has 11 residues. CDR1 is SQVTM and CDR2 is ANQGSEA in the germline V gene. Deletions cut 2 bases from V and 9 bases from J, with 10 bases between.

A few counts support this clonotype. This chain uses TRBV5-1 with TRBJ2-1, with 16 positions matching TRBD2. This CDR3 has 19 amino acids. V shed 1 base and J 2 bases; nucleotides not matched to a gene: 6. Germline CDR1 SGHRS, CDR2 YFSETQ. CDR3: CASSLTGLAGGPTYNEQFF. CDR3 sequence (DNA): TGCGCCAGCAGCTTGACGGGACTAGCGGGAGGGCCCACCTACAATGAGCAGTTCTTC.

The V call is TRBV5-1, the J call TRBJ1-1; D call uncertain. The CDR3 has 14 residues. The germline V gene has CDR1 SGHRS and CDR2 YFSETQ. Trimming left V 0 bases short and J 3 bases short, with 9 bases between. CDR3 amino acids: CASSLARQDTEAFF. The DNA for the CDR3 is TGCGCCAGCAGCTTGGCCCGGCAGGACACTGAAGCTTTCTTT. The whole variable domain, filled in from reference TRBV5-1 and TRBJ1-1, reads KAGVTQTPRYLIKTRGQQVTLSCSPISGHRSVSWYQQTPGQGLQFLFEYFSETQRNKGNFPGRFSGRQFSNSRSEMNVSTLELGDSALYLCASSLARQDTEAFFGQGTRLTVV.

V gene TRBV11-2 combines with J gene TRBJ2-1; 8 bases map to TRBD2. J was trimmed by 6 bases and V by 5 bases; bases with no gene match: 12. CDR1 SGHAT and CDR2 FQNNGV come from the germline V gene. The CDR3 extends over 16 amino acids. In DNA form, the CDR3 reads TGTGCCAGCAGCCAAGTCTCTAGCGGGTCTAGCAATGAGCAGTTCTTC. Protein sequence: CASSQVSSGSSNEQFF.

The chain combines TRBV5-1 with TRBJ2-7; D gene unclear. CDR3 length equals 14 residues. The germline V gene encodes CDR1 SGHRS and CDR2 YFSETQ. Trimming shortened V by 0 bases and J by 5 bases, and 12 bases separated the two germline ends. The CDR3 spells CASSLVYATDEQYF. The CDR3 coding sequence is TGCGCCAGCAGCTTGGTCTACGCCACCGACGAGCAGTACTTC. The variable domain in full, completed from reference TRBV5-1 and TRBJ2-7, reads KAGVTQTPRYLIKTRGQQVTLSCSPISGHRSVSWYQQTPGQGLQFLFEYFSETQRNKGNFPGRFSGRQFSNSRSEMNVSTLELGDSALYLCASSLVYATDEQYFGPGTRLTVT.